This T cell receptor beta chain was identified in a study of tumour-infiltrating T cells in Burkitt lymphoma. Study-wide context: Patients covered every epidemiological subtype of Burkitt lymphoma. Survival, overall and progression-free, tracked with productive clonality. Findings of the study overall: Several public clonotypes recurred in numerous Burkitt lymphoma patients.

The table came from immunoSEQ multiplex PCR; TCRdb's copy has only in-frame clones and leaves some out. This repertoire shows about 6,600 clones, about 85% found once; its top ten account for approximately 10%. As concerns this clone: The antigen is unknown.

The CDR3 totals 14 residues. The V and J ends lost 3 bases and 5 bases respectively, with 13 bases between them. Germline V gene sequence: CDR1 SGDLS, CDR2 YYNGEE. The rearrangement joins TRBV9 to TRBJ2-3; D not certain. The sample comprised tumor tissue. The clonotype comes from a human donor with Burkitt lymphoma. The CDR3 region is CASSGLGDIDTQYF. CDR3 DNA: TGTGCCAGCAGCGGACTTGGGGATATAGATACGCAGTATTTT.